The 25 T cell receptor beta chains given below trace back to one sample, sequenced in a study of cytomegalovirus exposure and HLA in healthy donors. Both 60 Vbeta primers and 13 Jbeta primers went into the PCR. Assay: immunoSEQ multiplex PCR; the TCRdb copy retains only in-frame clones and omits some. This sample has more than 110,000 clones, with 70% to 75% found just once. The material sequenced was PBMCs. All receptors derive from a woman aged 35 to 49 in good health and CMV-seronegative.

The rearrangement uses TRBV19 and TRBJ1-1; no reliable D call. The V and J ends lost 3 bases and 5 bases respectively, with 10 bases between them. CDR1 is LNHDA and CDR2 is SQIVND in the germline V gene (reference sequence). The CDR3 is made up of 13 amino acids. CDR3 loop: CASSIESGTEAFF. The CDR3 nucleotides are TGTGCCAGTAGTATCGAGTCCGGGACTGAAGCTTTCTTT.

The chain combines TRBV5-1 with TRBJ1-1, with a tentative D call TRBD1 (6 bases). Germline values: CDR1 SGHRS, CDR2 YFSETQ. The V end lost 2 bases, the J end lost 5 bases, and 16 bases lay between the germline ends. The CDR3 is made up of 15 amino acids. The DNA of the CDR3 is TGCGCCAGCAGCTTAGGGGGGGCTCGGTGGACTGAAGCTTTCTTT. Its protein product is CASSLGGARWTEAFF.

Here the CDR3 DNA reads TGTGCCAGCAGCCGAACGGGACTAGCGGGGGGGCGGGTAGAGACCCAGTACTTC. This sequence encodes CASSRTGLAGGRVETQYF. The chain is built from TRBV27 and TRBJ2-5, with 16 bases matching TRBD2. CDR3 length: 18 amino acids. V dropped 6 bases and J dropped 4; count of bases not matched to a gene: 11. Germline CDR1 reads MNHEY; CDR2 reads SMNVEV (reference sequence).

This clone was detected only a few times. The gene calls are TRBV5-1 and TRBJ1-1, with a possible D match to TRBD1 (6 bases). The germline V gene has CDR1 SGHRS and CDR2 YFSETQ. The CDR3 sequence is 13 residues long. The germline V and J ends were trimmed by 3 bases and 3 bases, with 9 bases remaining between them. The CDR3 is CASSSGQYTEAFF. The CDR3 DNA sequence: TGCGCCAGCAGCTCGGGACAATACACTGAAGCTTTCTTT. Based on the CDR3 plus reference TRBV5-1 and TRBJ1-1, the full variable domain is KAGVTQTPRYLIKTRGQQVTLSCSPISGHRSVSWYQQTPGQGLQFLFEYFSETQRNKGNFPGRFSGRQFSNSRSEMNVSTLELGDSALYLCASSSGQYTEAFFGQGTRLTVV.

V gene TRBV19 combines with J gene TRBJ1-2; TRBD1 aligns across 7 bases. The V segment lost 4 bases and the J segment 6 bases; nucleotides outside the gene matches: 11. CDR3 length: 15 amino acids. Germline V gene lookup returns CDR1 LNHDA and CDR2 SQIVND (reference sequence). In DNA, the CDR3 is TGTGCCAGTAGTAGAGACTTTGACAGGGCAGATGGCTACACCTTC. It yields the protein CASSRDFDRADGYTF.

The genes are TRBV7-2 and TRBJ2-5; the match to TRBD1 covers 9 bases. Trimming took 2 bases from V and 2 from J; bases not matched to a gene: 9. The CDR3 spans 17 residues. The germline gives CDR1 SGHTA, CDR2 FQGNSA. CDR3 residues: CASSLYGQGSIQETQYF. The CDR3 DNA is TGTGCCAGCAGCTTATATGGACAGGGGAGTATTCAAGAGACCCAGTACTTC. Supplemented by reference TRBV7-2 and TRBJ2-5, the full variable domain reads GAGVSQSPSNKVTEKGKDVELRCDPISGHTALYWYRQSLGQGLEFLIYFQGNSAPDKSGLPSDRFSAERTGGSVSTLTIQRTQQEDSAVYLCASSLYGQGSIQETQYFGPGTRLLVL.

The V gene is TRBV5-1, the J gene TRBJ1-2; the D gene is possibly TRBD1 (5 bases). CDR1 is SGHRS and CDR2 is YFSETQ in the germline V gene. The V end was cut by 1 base, the J end by 3 bases, with 16 bases between. The CDR3 contains 16 residues. CDR3 loop: CASSLNPGIGDYGYTF. CDR3 sequence (DNA): TGCGCCAGCAGCTTGAACCCAGGGATCGGAGACTATGGCTACACCTTC.

In this sample, this clone turned up once. This chain joins TRBV15 and TRBJ1-2; D not certain. Trimming stripped 5 bases from V and 8 bases from J, with 15 bases between. Germline V gives CDR1 LNHNV, CDR2 YYDKDF (reference sequence). The CDR3 has 13 residues. The CDR3 DNA is TGTGCCACCAGCCCTTTAATTAGATCGGGCTACACCTTC. Protein sequence: CATSPLIRSGYTF.

The genes are TRBV29-1 and TRBJ1-1; D not resolved. This CDR3 is 11 amino acids long. V lost 7 bases, J lost 1 base, and 7 bases lay in between. CDR1 SQVTM and CDR2 ANQGSEA come from the germline V gene. The CDR3 region has the DNA TGCAGCGGCAGGAAGAACACTGAAGCTTTCTTT. This gives the protein CSGRKNTEAFF.

The chain links TRBV7-9 to TRBJ1-1, with 9 bases identical to TRBD1. This CDR3 contains 17 residues. V was pared by 0 bases and J by 1 base, with 6 bases of the junction left unmatched. Germline V lookup: CDR1 SEHNR, CDR2 FQNEAQ (reference sequence). CDR3 DNA sequence: TGTGCCAGCAGCTTAGCGGTGGGGGACAGGGCGAACACTGAAGCTTTCTTT. Translated: CASSLAVGDRANTEAFF.

The J gene is TRBJ1-1, the V gene TRBV7-3; a possible D gene is TRBD1 (5 bases). The CDR3 spans 15 residues. Per the germline V gene, CDR1 is SGHTA and CDR2 is FQGTGA. V was trimmed by 2 bases and J by 3 bases, leaving 13 bases between them. This CDR3 is CASSLLGGEYTEAFF. DNA for the CDR3: TGTGCCAGCAGCTTATTGGGGGGGGAATACACTGAAGCTTTCTTT.

The chain joins TRBV25-1 to TRBJ2-3, with a weak D call TRBD2 (5 bases). This CDR3 contains 13 residues. Trimming pared 4 bases from V and 1 base from J, leaving 6 bases between. CDR1 and CDR2 from the germline V gene are MGHDK and SYGVNS. CDR3 sequence (DNA): TGTGCCAGCAGTGCCGGGGGCACAGATACGCAGTATTTT. Translating gives CASSAGGTDTQYF. Supplemented by reference TRBV25-1 and TRBJ2-3, the full variable domain reads EADIYQTPRYLVIGTGKKITLECSQTMGHDKMYWYQQDPGMELHLIHYSYGVNSTEKGDLSSESTVSRIRTEHFPLTLESARPSHTSQYLCASSAGGTDTQYFGPGTRLTVL.

The chain employs TRBV7-9 and TRBJ2-1, with TRBD1 matching over 8 bases. V trimming: 5 bases; J trimming: 5 bases; junction bases outside the gene matches: 17. Germline CDR1 reads SEHNR; CDR2 reads FQNEAQ (reference sequence). The CDR3 has 18 amino acids. CDR3 amino acids: CASSHSYSDRVQNNEQFF. CDR3 nucleotide sequence: TGTGCCAGCAGCCATTCGTACTCGGACAGGGTCCAAAACAATGAGCAGTTCTTC.

The chain employs TRBV12-5 and TRBJ2-5; the D gene is possibly TRBD2 (6 bases). The J call may be faulty, since TRBJ2-7 better matches the DNA end. CDR1 and CDR2 (germline): LGHNT, FRNRAP. This CDR3 contains 14 residues. The CDR3 DNA follows: TGTGCTAGTGGTCAAACCGGGACTCCCTTCGAGCAGTACTTC. It specifies CASGQTGTPFEQYF.

Regarding this clone: Mismatch with germline at one junction end may stem from a read error. The V gene is TRBV5-1, the J gene TRBJ2-5; tentatively, D is TRBD2 (6 bases). From germline, CDR1 is SGHRS and CDR2 YFSETQ. This CDR3 is 14 amino acids long. As DNA, the CDR3 is TGCGCCAGCAGCCCGGGGGACTTTCAAGACACCCAGTACTTC. This codes for CASSPGDFQDTQYF.

The CDR3 bases are TGTGCCAGCAGTTCCACCGGGACAGTCTACTTC. The encoded protein is CASSSTGTVYF. The chain carries TRBV27 and TRBJ2-5; 7 bases map to TRBD1. Germline V CDR1 and CDR2: MNHEY, SMNVEV (reference sequence). The CDR3 runs 11 residues. V trimming: 4 bases; J trimming: 14 bases; junction bases outside the gene matches: 7.

The chain is built from TRBV6-1 and TRBJ1-1, with a tentative D call TRBD1 (5 bases). Germline lookup yields CDR1 MNHNS and CDR2 SASEGT. The CDR3 sequence is 14 residues long. Trimming cost V 5 bases and J 4 bases, with 14 bases left between them. CDR3 in amino acids: CASSPKGLSTEAFF. The CDR3 bases are TGTGCCAGCAGTCCCAAGGGGCTCAGCACTGAAGCTTTCTTT.

In its sample, this clone was seen a few times. The chain is built from TRBV27 and TRBJ1-2, with TRBD1 as a possible D gene (5 bases). V lost 5 bases and J lost 4, with 20 bases in between. The CDR3 is made up of 16 amino acids. Germline assignment: CDR1 MNHEY and CDR2 SMNVEV (reference sequence). This chain's CDR3 is CASSPRRGLIAYGYTF. DNA for the CDR3: TGTGCCAGCAGTCCCCGGAGGGGATTAATCGCCTATGGCTACACCTTC.

V is TRBV19 and J is TRBJ2-2, with a weak D call TRBD2 (5 bases). Trimming shortened V by 3 bases and J by 4 bases, and 9 bases separated the two germline ends. The CDR3 contains 14 residues. Germline V gene lookup returns CDR1 LNHDA and CDR2 SQIVND (reference sequence). Written as DNA, the CDR3 is TGTGCCAGTAGTATCTTGGGAGCCACCGGGGAGCTGTTTTTT. Its protein product is CASSILGATGELFF.

The chain has TRBV5-1 and TRBJ2-2; 8 bases are a match to TRBD2. This CDR3 has 15 amino acids. Germline values: CDR1 SGHRS, CDR2 YFSETQ. V lost 3 bases and J lost 3; bases outside the gene matches: 4. This chain's CDR3 is CASSSTGGDTGELFF. For the CDR3, the DNA is TGCGCCAGCAGCTCAACGGGGGGGGACACCGGGGAGCTGTTTTTT. Looking up the rest from reference TRBV5-1 and TRBJ2-2 gives the full variable domain: KAGVTQTPRYLIKTRGQQVTLSCSPISGHRSVSWYQQTPGQGLQFLFEYFSETQRNKGNFPGRFSGRQFSNSRSEMNVSTLELGDSALYLCASSSTGGDTGELFFGEGSRLTVL.

The chain carries TRBV4-2 and TRBJ2-2, with 9 bases aligning to TRBD2. Trimming removed 5 bases from V and 4 bases from J; junction bases left unmatched: 5. The germline V gene encodes CDR1 LGHNA and CDR2 YNFKEQ. This CDR3 has 15 amino acids. DNA for the CDR3: TGTGCCAGCAGCAAAAGCGGGGGGCCCACCGGGGAGCTGTTTTTT. Translated: CASSKSGGPTGELFF.

V gene TRBV5-6 combines with J gene TRBJ1-2; TRBD1 agrees at 7 bases. The junction had 4 bases not matched to a gene; V was cut back by 4 bases and J by 1 base. Germline V gene sequence: CDR1 SGHDT, CDR2 YYEEEE. The CDR3 runs to 14 residues. Written as DNA, the CDR3 is TGTGCCAGCAGCATCGACAGGGTTAACTATGGCTACACCTTC. As protein: CASSIDRVNYGYTF.

The CDR3: CASRSTGGSAFF. CDR3 in DNA: TGTGCCAGCAGGTCGACAGGGGGTTCGGCTTTCTTT. The chain joins TRBV5-6 to TRBJ1-1; 9 nucleotides match TRBD1. This CDR3 comprises 12 residues. V lost 5 bases, J lost 11 bases, and 7 bases stayed unmatched. Germline lookup yields CDR1 SGHDT and CDR2 YYEEEE.

The chain recombines TRBV7-8 with TRBJ2-5; 10 bases are a match to TRBD2. The germline CDR1 and CDR2 sequences are SGHVS and FQNEAQ. This CDR3 comprises 16 residues. J lost 4 bases, V lost 1 base, and 6 bases had no gene match. CDR3 sequence reads: CASSLVAGGASETQYF. DNA for the CDR3: TGTGCCAGCAGCTTAGTAGCGGGGGGTGCATCAGAGACCCAGTACTTC.

The gene calls are TRBV10-3 and TRBJ1-2; D is perhaps TRBD1 (5 bases). CDR1 and CDR2 (germline): ENHRY, SYGVKD. The ends were cut back, 4 bases at V and 3 bases at J, with 6 bases in the middle. The CDR3 spans 12 residues. CDR3 protein: CAISGGDYGYTF. The CDR3 DNA follows: TGTGCCATCAGTGGGGGCGACTATGGCTACACCTTC.